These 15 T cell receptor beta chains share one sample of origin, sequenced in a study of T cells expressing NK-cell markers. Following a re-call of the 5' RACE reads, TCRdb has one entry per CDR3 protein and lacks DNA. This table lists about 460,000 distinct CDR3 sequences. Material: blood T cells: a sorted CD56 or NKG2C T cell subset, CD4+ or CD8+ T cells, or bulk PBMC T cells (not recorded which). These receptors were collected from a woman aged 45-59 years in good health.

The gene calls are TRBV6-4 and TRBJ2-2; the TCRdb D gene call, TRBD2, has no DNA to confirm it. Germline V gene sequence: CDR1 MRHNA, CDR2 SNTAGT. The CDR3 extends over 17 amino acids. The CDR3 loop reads CASRQVASGVNTGELFF.

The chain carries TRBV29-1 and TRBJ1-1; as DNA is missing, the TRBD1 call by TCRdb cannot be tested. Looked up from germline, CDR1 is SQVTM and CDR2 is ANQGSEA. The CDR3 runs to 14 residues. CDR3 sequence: CSVDPTGANTEAFF.

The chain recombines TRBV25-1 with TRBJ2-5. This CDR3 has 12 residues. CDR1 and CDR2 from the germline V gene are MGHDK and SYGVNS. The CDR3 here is CASSLFRGTQYF.

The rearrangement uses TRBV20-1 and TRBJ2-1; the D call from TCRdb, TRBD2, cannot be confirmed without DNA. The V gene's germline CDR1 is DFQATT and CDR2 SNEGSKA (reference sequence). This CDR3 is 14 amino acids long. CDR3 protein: CSAPFAGGRDEQFF.

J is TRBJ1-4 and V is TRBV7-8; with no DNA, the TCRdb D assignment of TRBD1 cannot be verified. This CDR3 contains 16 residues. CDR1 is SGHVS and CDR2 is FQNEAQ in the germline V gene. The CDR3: CASSLDRGFGGEKLFF.

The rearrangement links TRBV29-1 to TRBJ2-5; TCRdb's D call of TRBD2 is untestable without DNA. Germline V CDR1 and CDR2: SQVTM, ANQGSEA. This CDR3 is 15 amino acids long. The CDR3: CSVGTSGGNQETQYF.

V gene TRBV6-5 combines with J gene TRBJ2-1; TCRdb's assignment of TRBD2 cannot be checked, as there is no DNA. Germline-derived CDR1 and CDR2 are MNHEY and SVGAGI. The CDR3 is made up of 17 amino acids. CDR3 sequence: CASSLGLAGLAYNEQFF.

This CDR3 is CASSVEVGGTEAFF. V is TRBV9 and J is TRBJ1-1. Germline V gives CDR1 SGDLS, CDR2 YYNGEE. The CDR3 is 14 residues long.

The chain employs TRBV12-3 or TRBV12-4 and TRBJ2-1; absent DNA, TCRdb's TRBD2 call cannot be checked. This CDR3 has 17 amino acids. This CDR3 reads CASSLVMGGVGNNEQFF.

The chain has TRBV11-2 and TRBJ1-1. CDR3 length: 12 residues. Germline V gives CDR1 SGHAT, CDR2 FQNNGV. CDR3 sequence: CASSLHPPEAFF.

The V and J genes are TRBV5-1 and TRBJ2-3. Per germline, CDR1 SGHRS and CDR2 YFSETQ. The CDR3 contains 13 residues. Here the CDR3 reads CASRSASEKTQYF.

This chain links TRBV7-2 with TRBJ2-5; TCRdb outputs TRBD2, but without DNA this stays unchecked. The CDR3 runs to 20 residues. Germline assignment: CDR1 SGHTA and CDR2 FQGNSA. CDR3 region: CASSFWTRLRLAGGKETQYF.

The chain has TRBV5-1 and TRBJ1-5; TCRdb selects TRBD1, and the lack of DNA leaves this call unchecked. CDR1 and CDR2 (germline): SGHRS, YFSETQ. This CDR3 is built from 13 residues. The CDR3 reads CASSLTGDGTQHF.

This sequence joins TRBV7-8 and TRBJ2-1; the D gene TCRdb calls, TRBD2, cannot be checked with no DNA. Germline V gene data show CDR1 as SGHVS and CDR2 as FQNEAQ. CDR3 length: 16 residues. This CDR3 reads CASSLEGRATVQEQFF.

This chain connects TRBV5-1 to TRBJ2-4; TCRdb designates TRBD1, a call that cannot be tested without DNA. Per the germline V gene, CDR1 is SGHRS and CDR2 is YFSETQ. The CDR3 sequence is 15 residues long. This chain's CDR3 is CASSLKTGTTNIQYF.